The 11 T cell receptor beta chains below all came from one sample that was sequenced in a study of CD8+ T cells in alopecia areata. Extracted RNA was reverse transcribed, and the resulting cDNA served as sequencing template. Repertoires were generated with immunoSEQ multiplex PCR, while TCRdb's copy carries only in-frame clones and drops some. The data contain 110,000 to 150,000 clones, around 50% of them seen just once; the ten biggest clones take up 5% to 7%. The sample was CD4+ T cells sorted from blood, taken at week 0. The receptor source for this set is a human donor with alopecia areata.

The rearrangement joins TRBV30 to TRBJ1-4; D not certain. Trimming stripped 0 bases from V and 2 bases from J, with 4 bases between. Germline CDR1 and CDR2: GTSNPN and SVGIG (reference sequence). This CDR3 spans 13 amino acids. The CDR3 is CAWSVRTNEKLFF. The CDR3 coding sequence is TGTGCCTGGAGTGTACGCACTAATGAAAAACTGTTTTTT. Based on the CDR3 plus reference TRBV30 and TRBJ1-4, the full variable domain is SQTIHQWPATLVQPVGSPLSLECTVEGTSNPNLYWYRQAAGRGLQLLFYSVGIGQISSEVPQNLSASRPQDRQFILSSKKLLLSDSGFYLCAWSVRTNEKLFFGSGTQLSVL.

This chain joins TRBV4-3 and TRBJ1-2, with D perhaps TRBD1 (5 bases). V lost 0 bases and J lost 8, with 10 bases in between. The CDR3 is 13 residues long. Germline loops: CDR1 LGHNA, CDR2 YSLEER. CDR3: CASSQERGGGYTF. The CDR3 DNA sequence: TGCGCCAGCAGCCAAGAGAGGGGTGGCGGCTACACCTTC.

This clone was observed a few times. J is TRBJ2-5 and V is TRBV2; D is undetermined. The CDR3 consists of 11 residues. From germline, CDR1 is SNHLY and CDR2 FYNNEI. V lost 5 bases to trimming and J lost 1 base, with 2 bases between them. CDR3 region: CASSPQETQYF. In DNA form, the CDR3 reads TGTGCCAGCAGTCCCCAAGAGACCCAGTACTTC.

The rearrangement uses TRBV6-1 and TRBJ2-4; D is perhaps TRBD1 (6 bases). The CDR3 is 15 amino acids. In germline, CDR1 is MNHNS, CDR2 SASEGT. Trimming shortened V by 6 bases and J by 8 bases, and 20 bases separated the two germline ends. The CDR3, as DNA: TGTGCCAGCAGCCCCACTCAAGGGGGACGAGACATTCAGTACTTC. Its protein is CASSPTQGGRDIQYF.

The rearrangement uses TRBV9 and TRBJ1-1; D gene unclear. Trimming took off 1 base at V and 0 bases at J, with 7 bases between the two ends. Germline values: CDR1 SGDLS, CDR2 YYNGEE. CDR3 length: 14 amino acids. Written as DNA, the CDR3 is TGTGCCAGCAGCGTACGGCCACTGAACACTGAAGCTTTCTTT. Amino acid sequence: CASSVRPLNTEAFF.

J is TRBJ2-7 and V is TRBV7-9; 7 bases line up with TRBD2. The CDR3 has 18 amino acids. Per germline, CDR1 SEHNR and CDR2 FQNEAQ (reference sequence). V trimming: 8 bases; J trimming: 2 bases; junction bases outside the gene matches: 21. CDR3 region: CASSQITWAGVKTYEQYF. The CDR3 nucleotides are TGTGCCAGCTCACAAATAACCTGGGCGGGGGTTAAAACCTACGAGCAGTACTTC.

DNA for the CDR3: TGTGCCAGCAGTACAAGCGGGACAGGGGGTTTAAACATTCAGTACTTC. Translating it yields CASSTSGTGGLNIQYF. This chain uses TRBV28 with TRBJ2-4; 11 nucleotides align to TRBD1. Germline V lookup: CDR1 MDHEN, CDR2 SYDVKM. This CDR3 is 16 amino acids long. The J segment lost 6 bases and the V segment lost 5 bases, leaving 9 bases of the junction unmatched.

The J gene is TRBJ2-5, the V gene TRBV4-1, with TRBD2 matching 8 bases. Unmatched junction bases numbered 6, after V lost 2 bases and J lost 4 bases. Germline values: CDR1 MGHRA, CDR2 YSYEKL. The CDR3 covers 15 residues. CDR3 coding DNA: TGCGCCAGCAGCCAAACGGGACTAGGGGGAGAGACCCAGTACTTC. Its translation: CASSQTGLGGETQYF.

This clone was counted between two and nine times. This chain links TRBV6-5 with TRBJ1-2; a weak D match, TRBD1 (5 bases). Per germline, CDR1 MNHEY and CDR2 SVGAGI. The V and J ends lost 6 bases and 5 bases respectively, with 16 bases between them. The CDR3 loop spans 14 amino acids. This CDR3 reads CASRRPTGPYGYTF. In DNA, the CDR3 is TGTGCCAGCAGACGACCTACGGGACCGTATGGCTACACCTTC.

This chain links TRBV5-4 with TRBJ1-2; no reliable D call. The length of the CDR3 is 13 residues. CDR1 is SGHNT and CDR2 is YYREEE in the germline V gene (reference sequence). Trimming removed 0 bases at V and 8 bases at J, with 11 bases between. The CDR3 DNA is TGTGCCAGCAGCTTGGCGGCCGAAGTAGGCTACACCTTC. It specifies CASSLAAEVGYTF.

The chain recombines TRBV5-4 with TRBJ2-7, with unresolved D. V lost 4 bases, J lost 4 bases, and 6 bases lay in between. The length of the CDR3 is 11 residues. In germline, CDR1 is SGHNT, CDR2 YYREEE (reference sequence). The CDR3 coding sequence is TGTGCCAGCAGCGTTCTATACGAGCAGTACTTC. Its translation: CASSVLYEQYF.